What follows are 3 T cell receptor beta chains derived from one specimen sequenced in a study of T cell repertoires in cytomegalovirus infection. TCRdb reprocessed the reads via MiXCR and lists one record per CDR3 protein. The table lists about 740,000 distinct CDR3 sequences, approximately 34% of them singletons. Source material: PBMCs. The receptor set was obtained from a human donor in good health (CMV status not recorded). Some clones in this sample may be carry-over from other donors' samples.

CDR3 loop: CASSPGGPYEKLFF. The CDR3 DNA sequence: TGTGCCAGCAGCCCAGGGGGCCCGTATGAAAAACTGTTTTTT. This chain joins TRBV27 and TRBJ1-4; TRBD1 matches at 8 bases. The CDR3 spans 14 residues. Germline CDR1 reads MNHEY; CDR2 reads SMNVEV (reference sequence). V shed 6 bases, J shed 6 bases, and the junction held 6 bases outside the gene matches.

This clonotype has just a few counts. This chain joins TRBV9 and TRBJ2-3; D ambiguous. Between the trimmed V and J ends, which lost 0 bases and 2 bases, there was a span of 10 bases. The CDR3 runs 15 residues. Germline V gives CDR1 SGDLS, CDR2 YYNGEE. The CDR3 protein is CASSVAGSPTDTQYF. CDR3 DNA: TGTGCCAGCAGCGTAGCAGGTAGCCCCACAGATACGCAGTATTTT.

The rearrangement uses TRBV14 and TRBJ2-3; possibly TRBD2 for D (6 bases). CDR1 and CDR2 (germline): SGHDN, FVKESK. This CDR3 has 15 residues. With 1 base removed from V and 3 bases from J, the gap between germline ends came to 11 bases. The CDR3 nucleotides read TGTGCCAGCAGCCAAGTGGGAGGATTTACAGATACGCAGTATTTT. Translated, it gives CASSQVGGFTDTQYF.